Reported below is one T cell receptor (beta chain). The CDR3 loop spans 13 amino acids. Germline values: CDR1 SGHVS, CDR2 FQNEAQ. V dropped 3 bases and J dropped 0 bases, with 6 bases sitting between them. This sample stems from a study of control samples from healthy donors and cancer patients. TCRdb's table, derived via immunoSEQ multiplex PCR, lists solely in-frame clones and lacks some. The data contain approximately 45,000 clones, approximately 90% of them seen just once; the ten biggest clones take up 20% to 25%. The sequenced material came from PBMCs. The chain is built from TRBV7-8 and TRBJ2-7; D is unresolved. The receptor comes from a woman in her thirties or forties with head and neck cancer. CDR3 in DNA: TGTGCCAGCAGCTTTTACAGCTCCTACGAGCAGTACTTC. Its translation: CASSFYSSYEQYF.